This T cell receptor beta chain was retrieved from a study of human T cells and chemical hapten exposure. Study in general: Small differences in pooled library volume mainly drove the variation in TCR yields per sample. Notes on the study in general: Relative to controls, expanded TCRs formed significantly more large CDR3 similarity clusters. DPC sensitization did not alter TCRs above 1 in 1000 frequency.

TCRdb fed the RACE reads into MiXCR, producing one record per CDR3 protein. This sample yields around 85,000 distinct CDR3 sequences, of which about an eighth are seen a single time; roughly 5.7% belongs to the top ten. Indicated time point: patch test 3, about 24 weeks after DPC sensitization. Treatment reported: therapeutic diphenylcyclopropenone sensitization with weekly scalp DPC. Worth noting for this clonotype: Its antigen is unidentified.

This clonotype was sampled from a woman aged 50 to 60 with alopecia areata. Some clones in this sample may be carry-over from other donors' samples. Sequenced material: whole blood, taken in connection with sensitization to the hapten diphenylcyclopropenone (DPC).

This CDR3 is CASSLRAGGYEQYF. CDR3 nucleotides: TGTGCCAGCAGCTTGAGAGCGGGAGGCTACGAGCAGTACTTC. The rearrangement links TRBV5-5 to TRBJ2-7; 9 positions agree with TRBD2. Germline-derived CDR1 and CDR2 are SGHKS and YYEKEE (reference sequence). The CDR3 length is 14 residues. V gave up 1 base and J gave up 3 bases; unmatched junction bases: 2.